Sequencing of this TCR beta chain was carried out in a study of blood T cell repertoires in COVID-19. As for the study in general: Material from acute and convalescent COVID-19 was sourced from the United States, Italy and Spain.

There are 17 residues in the CDR3. Cohorts were determined from participant-reported clinical history. Among Cohort 3 donors, those recovered had two negative PCRs, clearance, or symptom resolution. Assay: immunoSEQ multiplex PCR; the TCRdb copy retains only in-frame clones and omits some. The repertoire has approximately 440,000 clones, 90% of them found once; the top ten carry about 0.6%. The chain couples TRBV12-2 to TRBJ2-2; the table assigns TRBD2, which was not confirmed against the DNA. TRBV12-2 is assigned pseudogene status. This receptor was identified in a man younger than 35 who had recovered from COVID-19. Sample: PBMCs or T cells enriched from blood (not recorded which). The CDR3 reads CASRIYLVPSCPGELFF. DNA for the CDR3: TGTGCAAGTCGCATCTATCTAGTTCCCAGCTGTCCCGGGGAGCTGTTTTTT.